This T cell receptor beta chain appears in the sequencing data of a study of blood T cell repertoires in COVID-19. Study context: There were acute and convalescent COVID-19 samples, and they came from the United States, Italy and Spain. Nucleic acid was either cDNA or gDNA, and it came from T cells, B-cell-depleted T cells, or PBMCs.

TCRdb keeps only in-frame clones here, not all; method: immunoSEQ multiplex PCR. The repertoire holds roughly 40,000 clones, with over 75% as singletons. The CDR3 has 10 residues. V lost 5 bases and J lost 11, with 12 bases in between. Germline V lookup: CDR1 SQVTM, CDR2 ANQGSEA. The chain employs TRBV29-1 and TRBJ1-1, with D perhaps matching TRBD1 (6 bases). The sequence derives from a man aged 25 to 40 with active or convalescent COVID-19. The material sequenced was peripheral blood. CDR3 region: CSVLGQRAFF. The CDR3 DNA reads TGCAGCGTTTTAGGACAGCGGGCTTTCTTT.